The T cell receptor beta chain under discussion was sequenced for a study of T cell responses to AZD1222 COVID-19 vaccine. Study results and caveats: The donors showed a predominance of white British ancestry and of females, with possible underestimation of clonal diversity. The breadth and depth of Spike-specific TCRs increased once two AZD1222 doses had been given.

In the case of this clone: Its antigen is not known.

The table came from immunoSEQ multiplex PCR; TCRdb's copy has only in-frame clones and leaves some out. The sample lists some 190,000 clones, around nine tenths seen once, with 1.5% to 2.5% in the top ten. Pooled in the analysis were second doses at about 4 or about 12 weeks. Trimming pared 0 bases from V and 2 bases from J, leaving 13 bases between. This CDR3 comprises 16 residues. Germline V lookup: CDR1 SGDLS, CDR2 YYNGEE. V usage is TRBV9 and J usage is TRBJ2-3; D perhaps matches TRBD1 (5 bases). Here the sequenced sample was peripheral blood, taken 28 days after the second AZD1222 dose. The sequence was collected from an adult who received the AZD1222 COVID-19 vaccine. For the CDR3, the DNA is TGTGCCAGCAGCGTAGCGAGTCAGGACAACACAGATACGCAGTATTTT. This sequence encodes CASSVASQDNTDTQYF.